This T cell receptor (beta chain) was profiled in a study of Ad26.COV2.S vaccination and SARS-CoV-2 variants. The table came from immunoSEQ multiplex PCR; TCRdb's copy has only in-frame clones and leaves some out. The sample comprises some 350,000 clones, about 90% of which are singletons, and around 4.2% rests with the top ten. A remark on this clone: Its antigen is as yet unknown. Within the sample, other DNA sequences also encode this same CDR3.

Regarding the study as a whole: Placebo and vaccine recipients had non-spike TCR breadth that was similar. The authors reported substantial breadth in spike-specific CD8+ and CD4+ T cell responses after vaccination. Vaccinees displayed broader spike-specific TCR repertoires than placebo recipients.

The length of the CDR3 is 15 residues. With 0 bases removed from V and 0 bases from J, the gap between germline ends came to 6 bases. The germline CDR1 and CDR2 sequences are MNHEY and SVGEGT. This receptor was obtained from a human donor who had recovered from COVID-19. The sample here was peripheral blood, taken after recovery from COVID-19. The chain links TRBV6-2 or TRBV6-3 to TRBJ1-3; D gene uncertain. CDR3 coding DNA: TGTGCCAGCAGTTACTCTACGGTCTCTGGAAACACCATATATTTT. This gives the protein CASSYSTVSGNTIYF.